These T cell receptor beta chains were read from a single sample in a study of T-cell memory formation after mild COVID-19. TCRdb re-analysed the 5' RACE reads in MiXCR, keeping a single row per CDR3 protein. The table includes about 250,000 distinct CDR3 sequences, over 15% detected once. What was sequenced was PBMCs or a T cell subset sorted from them (not recorded which). Receptors were obtained from an adult woman who had mild COVID-19 (a few samples of this study predate the infection). Cell type and time point are not known. CDR3s include the opening cysteine and the closing phenylalanine or tryptophan.

CDR3aa: CASRPLRARTGLAGELFF
j_gene: TRBJ2-2
v_gene: TRBV6-2/TRBV6-3

CDR3aa: CASSPDRSSGNTIYF
j_gene: TRBJ1-3
v_gene: TRBV6-6

CDR3aa: CASSLREGPEAFF
j_gene: TRBJ1-1
v_gene: TRBV7-9

CDR3aa: CSARVGRDQPQHF
j_gene: TRBJ1-5
v_gene: TRBV20-1

CDR3aa: CASSARVPGADTQYF
j_gene: TRBJ2-3
v_gene: TRBV4-1

CDR3aa: CATSREGGRGTEAFF
j_gene: TRBJ1-1
v_gene: TRBV15

CDR3aa: CAISEETRAQFF
j_gene: TRBJ2-1
v_gene: TRBV10-3

CDR3aa: CASSPPGLAQYNEQFF
j_gene: TRBJ2-1
v_gene: TRBV5-1

CDR3aa: CATSDPGAPMIGYTF
j_gene: TRBJ1-2
v_gene: TRBV24-1

CDR3aa: CATSDPGTENYGYTF
j_gene: TRBJ1-2
v_gene: TRBV24-1

CDR3aa: CASSQARGRWDHEQYF
j_gene: TRBJ2-7
v_gene: TRBV3-1

CDR3aa: CASSSGTSGGTDTQYF
j_gene: TRBJ2-3
v_gene: TRBV7-9

CDR3aa: CSALTSDSYEQYF
j_gene: TRBJ2-7
v_gene: TRBV20-1

CDR3aa: CASKYGREQNSPLHF
j_gene: TRBJ1-6
v_gene: TRBV2

CDR3aa: CSAREGQGPYEQYF
j_gene: TRBJ2-7
v_gene: TRBV20-1

CDR3aa: CSVVTGRSSYNEQFF
j_gene: TRBJ2-1
v_gene: TRBV29-1

CDR3aa: CASSWGLGTDTQYF
j_gene: TRBJ2-3
v_gene: TRBV7-8

CDR3aa: CASSLLGGYYNEQFF
j_gene: TRBJ2-1
v_gene: TRBV7-3

CDR3aa: CATSRDLGYQETQYF
j_gene: TRBJ2-5
v_gene: TRBV15

CDR3aa: CASSISGRDTQYF
j_gene: TRBJ2-3
v_gene: TRBV7-2

CDR3aa: CASSQSPTEVETQYF
j_gene: TRBJ2-5
v_gene: TRBV23-1

CDR3aa: CASSGNTGELFF
j_gene: TRBJ2-2
v_gene: TRBV3-1

CDR3aa: CASSFSRSYNEKLFF
j_gene: TRBJ1-4
v_gene: TRBV12-3/TRBV12-4

CDR3aa: CASTSEAGTRRGGYTF
j_gene: TRBJ1-2
v_gene: TRBV5-6

CDR3aa: CASSPNTEVGYTF
j_gene: TRBJ1-2
v_gene: TRBV18

CDR3aa: CASITLTGGPIEAFF
j_gene: TRBJ1-1
v_gene: TRBV6-2/TRBV6-3

CDR3aa: CASSQGTGIYEQYF
j_gene: TRBJ2-7
v_gene: TRBV3-1

CDR3aa: CASSRTGINSPLHF
j_gene: TRBJ1-6
v_gene: TRBV6-5

CDR3aa: CASSLLAGGRNEQFF
j_gene: TRBJ2-1
v_gene: TRBV3-1

CDR3aa: CASSFKQGASYGYTF
j_gene: TRBJ1-2
v_gene: TRBV5-1

CDR3aa: CASSVDSYQETQYF
j_gene: TRBJ2-5
v_gene: TRBV9

CDR3aa: CASRTTGGIHEQYF
j_gene: TRBJ2-7
v_gene: TRBV12-3/TRBV12-4

CDR3aa: CASSQVGTQETQYF
j_gene: TRBJ2-5
v_gene: TRBV4-1

CDR3aa: CASSLSDLGVGTIYF
j_gene: TRBJ1-3
v_gene: TRBV7-9

CDR3aa: CASSPPRDRPFFTDTQYF
j_gene: TRBJ2-3
v_gene: TRBV7-9

CDR3aa: CAIKGGGSKDTQYF
j_gene: TRBJ2-3
v_gene: TRBV10-3

CDR3aa: CASSLRGLSEKLFF
j_gene: TRBJ1-4
v_gene: TRBV12-3/TRBV12-4

CDR3aa: CASSLGVGQGLDEQFF
j_gene: TRBJ2-1
v_gene: TRBV5-1

CDR3aa: CASGFQGFYGYTF
j_gene: TRBJ1-2
v_gene: TRBV12-5

CDR3aa: CASSSSSPGYVEQFF
j_gene: TRBJ2-1
v_gene: TRBV27

CDR3aa: CASSALNEQFF
j_gene: TRBJ2-1
v_gene: TRBV7-9

CDR3aa: CASSFGTGRWEETQYF
j_gene: TRBJ2-5
v_gene: TRBV7-6

CDR3aa: CASSGLAGGDSYNEQFF
j_gene: TRBJ2-1
v_gene: TRBV5-1

CDR3aa: CASSLVLGKGAGDTQYF
j_gene: TRBJ2-3
v_gene: TRBV5-1

CDR3aa: CASSLGWLAGGTEQFF
j_gene: TRBJ2-1
v_gene: TRBV7-2

CDR3aa: CASRMTAYNEQFF
j_gene: TRBJ2-1
v_gene: TRBV6-1